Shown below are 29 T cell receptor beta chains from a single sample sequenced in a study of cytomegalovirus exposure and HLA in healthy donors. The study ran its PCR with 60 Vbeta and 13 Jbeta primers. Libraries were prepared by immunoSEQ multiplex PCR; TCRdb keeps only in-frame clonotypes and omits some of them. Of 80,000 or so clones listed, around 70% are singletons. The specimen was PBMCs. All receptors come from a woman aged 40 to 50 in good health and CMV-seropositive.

CDR3 loop: CASITPGVSTDTQYF. CDR3 coding DNA: TGTGCCAGCATCACTCCGGGGGTTTCCACAGATACGCAGTATTTT. The chain has TRBV6-1 and TRBJ2-3; D possibly corresponds to TRBD2 (6 bases). V lost 7 bases, J lost 2 bases, and 16 bases lay in between. Germline V gene data show CDR1 as MNHNS and CDR2 as SASEGT. CDR3 length equals 15 residues.

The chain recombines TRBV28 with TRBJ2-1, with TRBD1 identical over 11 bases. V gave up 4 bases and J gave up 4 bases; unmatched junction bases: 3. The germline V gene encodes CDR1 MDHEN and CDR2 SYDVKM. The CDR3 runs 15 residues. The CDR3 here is CASSSGTGGYNEQFF. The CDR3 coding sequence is TGTGCCAGCAGTTCCGGGACAGGGGGGTACAATGAGCAGTTCTTC.

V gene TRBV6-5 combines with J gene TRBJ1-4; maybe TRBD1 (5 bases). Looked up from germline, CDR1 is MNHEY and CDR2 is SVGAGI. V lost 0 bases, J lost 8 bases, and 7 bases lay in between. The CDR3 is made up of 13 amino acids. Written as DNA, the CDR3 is TGTGCCAGCAGTTACTCCTGGGGCGAAAAACTGTTTTTT. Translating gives CASSYSWGEKLFF.

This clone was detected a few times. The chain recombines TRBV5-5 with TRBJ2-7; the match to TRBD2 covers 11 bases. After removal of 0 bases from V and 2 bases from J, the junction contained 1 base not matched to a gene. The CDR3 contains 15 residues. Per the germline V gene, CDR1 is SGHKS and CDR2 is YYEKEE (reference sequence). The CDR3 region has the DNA TGTGCCAGCAGCTTGGAACTAGCGGGGGCCTACGAGCAGTACTTC. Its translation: CASSLELAGAYEQYF.

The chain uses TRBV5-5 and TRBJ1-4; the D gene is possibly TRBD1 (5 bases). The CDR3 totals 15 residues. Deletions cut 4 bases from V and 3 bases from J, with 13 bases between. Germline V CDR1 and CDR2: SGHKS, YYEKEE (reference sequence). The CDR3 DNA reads TGTGCCAGCAGCCCAGGGTTGCAGGCTAATGAAAAACTGTTTTTT. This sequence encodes CASSPGLQANEKLFF.

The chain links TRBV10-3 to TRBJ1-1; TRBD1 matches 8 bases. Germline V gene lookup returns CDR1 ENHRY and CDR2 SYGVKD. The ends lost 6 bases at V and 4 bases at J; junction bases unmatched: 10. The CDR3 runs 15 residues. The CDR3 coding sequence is TGTGCCATCAGGGGGGCAGGGGGCATCGGCACTGAAGCTTTCTTT. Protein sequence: CAIRGAGGIGTEAFF.

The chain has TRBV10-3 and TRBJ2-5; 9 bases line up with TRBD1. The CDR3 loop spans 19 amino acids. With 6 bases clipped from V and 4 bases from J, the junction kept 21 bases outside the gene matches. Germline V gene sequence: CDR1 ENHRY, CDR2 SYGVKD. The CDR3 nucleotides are TGTGCCATCAGGACAACCGCCGGGACAGGGCCCTTGCTTGCAGAGACCCAGTACTTC. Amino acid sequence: CAIRTTAGTGPLLAETQYF.

CDR3 residues: CATSRVTGASSYEQYF. The CDR3 DNA is TGTGCCACCAGCAGAGTGACAGGGGCAAGCTCCTACGAGCAGTACTTC. This chain uses TRBV15 with TRBJ2-7; TRBD1 matches 8 bases. Losses at the gene ends were 1 base for V and 0 bases for J; bases not matched to a gene: 5. The CDR3 extends over 16 amino acids. The germline V gene encodes CDR1 LNHNV and CDR2 YYDKDF (reference sequence).

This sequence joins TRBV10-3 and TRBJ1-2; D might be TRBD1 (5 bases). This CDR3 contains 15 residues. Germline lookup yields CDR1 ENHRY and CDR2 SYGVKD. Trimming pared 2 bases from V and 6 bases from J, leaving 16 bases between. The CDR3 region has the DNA TGTGCCATCAGTGAGGTTAATCAGGGTGCGAATGGCTACACCTTC. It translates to CAISEVNQGANGYTF.

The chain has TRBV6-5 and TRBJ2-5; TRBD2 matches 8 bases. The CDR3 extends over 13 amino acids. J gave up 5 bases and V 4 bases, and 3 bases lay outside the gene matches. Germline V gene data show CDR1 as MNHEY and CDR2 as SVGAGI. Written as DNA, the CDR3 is TGTGCCAGCAGTTCGGGGGGGAGGGAGACCCAGTACTTC. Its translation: CASSSGGRETQYF.

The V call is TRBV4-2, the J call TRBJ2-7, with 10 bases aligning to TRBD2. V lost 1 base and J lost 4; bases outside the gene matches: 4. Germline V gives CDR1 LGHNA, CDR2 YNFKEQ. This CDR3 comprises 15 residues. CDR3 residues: CASSQGAGGIYEQYF. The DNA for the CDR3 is TGTGCCAGCAGCCAAGGAGCGGGGGGGATTTACGAGCAGTACTTC.

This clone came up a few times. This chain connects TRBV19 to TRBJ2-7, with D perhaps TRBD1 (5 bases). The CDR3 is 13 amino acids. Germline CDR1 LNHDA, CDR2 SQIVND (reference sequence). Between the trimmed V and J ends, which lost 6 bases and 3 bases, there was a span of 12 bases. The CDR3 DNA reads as TGTGCCAGTAGGCGGCAGGGTGACTACGAGCAGTACTTC. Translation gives CASRRQGDYEQYF.

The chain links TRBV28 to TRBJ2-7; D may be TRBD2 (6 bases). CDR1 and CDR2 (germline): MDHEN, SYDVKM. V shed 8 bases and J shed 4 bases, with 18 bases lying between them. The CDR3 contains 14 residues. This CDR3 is CASFGGAASYEQYF. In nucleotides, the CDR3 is TGTGCCAGCTTTGGAGGGGCAGCTTCGTACGAGCAGTACTTC.

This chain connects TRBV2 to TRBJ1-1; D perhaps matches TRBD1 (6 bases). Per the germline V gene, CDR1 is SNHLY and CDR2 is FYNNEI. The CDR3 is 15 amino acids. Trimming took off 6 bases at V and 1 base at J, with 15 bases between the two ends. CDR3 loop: CASSFRGQQNTEAFF. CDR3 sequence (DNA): TGTGCCAGCAGCTTCCGCGGACAGCAGAACACTGAAGCTTTCTTT.

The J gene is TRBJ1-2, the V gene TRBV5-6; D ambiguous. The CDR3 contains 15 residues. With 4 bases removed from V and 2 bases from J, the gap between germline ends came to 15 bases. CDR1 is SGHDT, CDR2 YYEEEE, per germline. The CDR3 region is CASSIPRRENYGYTF. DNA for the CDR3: TGTGCCAGCAGCATCCCCCGGCGGGAAAACTATGGCTACACCTTC.

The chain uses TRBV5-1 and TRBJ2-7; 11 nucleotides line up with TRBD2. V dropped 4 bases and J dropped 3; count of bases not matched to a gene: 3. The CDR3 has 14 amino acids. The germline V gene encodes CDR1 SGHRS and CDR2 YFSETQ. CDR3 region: CASSDTSGSYEQYF. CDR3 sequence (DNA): TGCGCCAGCAGCGATACTAGCGGGAGCTACGAGCAGTACTTC.

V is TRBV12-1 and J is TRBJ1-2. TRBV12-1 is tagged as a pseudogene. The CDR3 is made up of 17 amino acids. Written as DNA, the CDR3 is TGTGCCAGCAGCCCGGGGGGACCTACCCCTCCCGACTATGGCTACACCTTC. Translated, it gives CASSPGGPTPPDYGYTF.

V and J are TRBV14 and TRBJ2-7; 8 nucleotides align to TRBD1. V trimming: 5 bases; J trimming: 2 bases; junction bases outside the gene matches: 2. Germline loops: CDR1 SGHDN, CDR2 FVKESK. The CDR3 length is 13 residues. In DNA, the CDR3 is TGTGCCAGCAGCTCGGACAGGGCCTACGAGCAGTACTTC. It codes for CASSSDRAYEQYF. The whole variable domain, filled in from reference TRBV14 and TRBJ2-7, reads EAGVTQFPSHSVIEKGQTVTLRCDPISGHDNLYWYRRVMGKEIKFLLHFVKESKQDESGMPNNRFLAERTGGTYSTLKVQPAELEDSGVYFCASSSDRAYEQYFGPGTRLTVT.

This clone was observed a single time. DNA for the CDR3: TGTGCCAGCTCACCCCGTGGACTAGCTAGGGAGGAGCAGTACTTC. Its translation: CASSPRGLAREEQYF. This chain connects TRBV18 to TRBJ2-7; 8 nucleotides line up with TRBD2. Germline trimming cut 3 bases from V and 7 bases from J; bases unmatched to any gene: 11. Germline V gene lookup returns CDR1 KGHSH and CDR2 LQKENI. The CDR3 contains 15 residues.

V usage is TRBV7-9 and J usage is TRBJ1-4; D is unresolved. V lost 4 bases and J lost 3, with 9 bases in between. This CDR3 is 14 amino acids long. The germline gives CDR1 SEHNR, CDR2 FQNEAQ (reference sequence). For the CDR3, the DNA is TGTGCCAGCAGCTCACCCCGGTCTAATGAAAAACTGTTTTTT. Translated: CASSSPRSNEKLFF.

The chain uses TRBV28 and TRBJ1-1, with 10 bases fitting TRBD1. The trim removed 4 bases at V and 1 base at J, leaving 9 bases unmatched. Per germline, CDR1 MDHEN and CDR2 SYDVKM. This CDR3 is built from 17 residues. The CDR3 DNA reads TGTGCCAGCAGTTCCCGACAGGGGGCTAAGGGGAACACTGAAGCTTTCTTT. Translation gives CASSSRQGAKGNTEAFF.

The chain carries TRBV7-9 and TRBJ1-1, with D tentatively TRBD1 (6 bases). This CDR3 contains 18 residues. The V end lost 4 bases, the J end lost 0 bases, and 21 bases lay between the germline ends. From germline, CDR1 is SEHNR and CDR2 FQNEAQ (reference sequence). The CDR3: CASSSAEGHRRMNTEAFF. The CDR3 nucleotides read TGTGCCAGCAGCTCGGCCGAGGGACACAGGCGTATGAACACTGAAGCTTTCTTT.

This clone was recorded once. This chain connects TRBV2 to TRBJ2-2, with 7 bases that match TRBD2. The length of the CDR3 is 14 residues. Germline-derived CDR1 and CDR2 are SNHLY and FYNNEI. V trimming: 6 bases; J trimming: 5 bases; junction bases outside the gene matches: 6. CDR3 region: CASSYWGGTGELFF. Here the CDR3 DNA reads TGTGCCAGCAGCTATTGGGGAGGGACCGGGGAGCTGTTTTTT.

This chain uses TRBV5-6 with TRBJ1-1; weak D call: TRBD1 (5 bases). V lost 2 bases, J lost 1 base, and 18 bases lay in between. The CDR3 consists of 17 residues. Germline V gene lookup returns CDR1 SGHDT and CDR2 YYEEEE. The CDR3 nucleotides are TGTGCCAGCAGCTTAGATCTAGGGGCGGCTAGGAACACTGAAGCTTTCTTT. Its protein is CASSLDLGAARNTEAFF.

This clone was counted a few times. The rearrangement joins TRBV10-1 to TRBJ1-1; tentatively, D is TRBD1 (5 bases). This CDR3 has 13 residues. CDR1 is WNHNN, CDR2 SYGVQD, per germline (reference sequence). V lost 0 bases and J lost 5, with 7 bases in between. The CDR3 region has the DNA TGCGCCAGCAGTGAGTCGGGGGGGACTGAAGCTTTCTTT. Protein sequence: CASSESGGTEAFF.

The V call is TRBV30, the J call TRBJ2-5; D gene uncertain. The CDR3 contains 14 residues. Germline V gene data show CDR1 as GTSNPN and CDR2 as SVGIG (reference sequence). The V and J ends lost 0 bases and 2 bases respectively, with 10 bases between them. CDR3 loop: CAWSVHGGQETQYF. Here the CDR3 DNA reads TGTGCCTGGAGTGTACATGGCGGTCAAGAGACCCAGTACTTC.

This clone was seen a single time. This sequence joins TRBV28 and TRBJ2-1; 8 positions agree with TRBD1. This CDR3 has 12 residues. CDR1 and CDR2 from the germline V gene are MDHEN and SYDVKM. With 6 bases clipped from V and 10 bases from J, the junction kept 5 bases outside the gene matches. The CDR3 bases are TGTGCCAGCAGACCAGGGGGCGGGGAGCAGTTCTTC. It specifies CASRPGGGEQFF.

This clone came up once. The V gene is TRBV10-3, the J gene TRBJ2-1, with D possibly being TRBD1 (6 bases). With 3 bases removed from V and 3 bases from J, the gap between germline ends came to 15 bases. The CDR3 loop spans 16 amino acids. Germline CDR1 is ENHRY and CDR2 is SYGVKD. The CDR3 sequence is CAISDKAGEIYNEQFF. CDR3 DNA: TGTGCCATCAGTGATAAGGCAGGGGAGATCTACAATGAGCAGTTCTTC.

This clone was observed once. The CDR3 here is CASSSDRGLYGEQFF. The CDR3 coding sequence is TGTGCCAGCAGCTCAGACAGGGGACTCTACGGCGAGCAGTTCTTC. V is TRBV5-4 and J is TRBJ2-1; 8 nucleotides match TRBD1. The V and J ends lost 3 bases and 10 bases, in that order; junction bases with no gene match: 12. This CDR3 contains 15 residues. CDR1 is SGHNT and CDR2 is YYREEE in the germline V gene (reference sequence). The full variable domain, rest sourced from reference TRBV5-4 and TRBJ2-1, is ETGVTQSPTHLIKTRGQQVTLRCSSQSGHNTVSWYQQALGQGPQFIFQYYREEENGRGNFPPRFSGLQFPNYSSELNVNALELDDSALYLCASSSDRGLYGEQFFGPGTRLTVL.